One TCR beta chain is described in this entry. Its antigen is not identified. The source of the sample is a study of PD-1 blockade in classical Hodgkin lymphoma. Study-wide background: Intravenous nivolumab at 3 mg/kg was given to patients every 2 weeks.

Brentuximab vedotin exposure varied, and every patient relapsed after autologous stem cell transplantation. Study-wide findings and caveats: The baseline diversity of complete responders showed similarity to that of newly diagnosed patients. It was reported that newly diagnosed patients had less baseline TCR diversity than healthy donors.

Profiled with immunoSEQ multiplex PCR; TCRdb holds only in-frame clones, not every one. The sample has over 60,000 clones, over 70% seen once. The specimen comprised peripheral blood mononuclear cells (PBMCs), sampled before the second cycle of nivolumab. The TCR sequence derives from a human donor with classical Hodgkin lymphoma.

CDR3 loop: CSVEIAGETQYF. The CDR3 region has the DNA TGCAGCGTTGAAATAGCGGGGGAGACCCAGTACTTC. This chain uses TRBV29-1 with TRBJ2-5; TRBD2 aligns across 8 bases. This CDR3 has 12 residues. The V gene end was trimmed by 2 bases and the J gene end by 5 bases; junction bases not matched to a gene: 1. Germline CDR1 reads SQVTM; CDR2 reads ANQGSEA.